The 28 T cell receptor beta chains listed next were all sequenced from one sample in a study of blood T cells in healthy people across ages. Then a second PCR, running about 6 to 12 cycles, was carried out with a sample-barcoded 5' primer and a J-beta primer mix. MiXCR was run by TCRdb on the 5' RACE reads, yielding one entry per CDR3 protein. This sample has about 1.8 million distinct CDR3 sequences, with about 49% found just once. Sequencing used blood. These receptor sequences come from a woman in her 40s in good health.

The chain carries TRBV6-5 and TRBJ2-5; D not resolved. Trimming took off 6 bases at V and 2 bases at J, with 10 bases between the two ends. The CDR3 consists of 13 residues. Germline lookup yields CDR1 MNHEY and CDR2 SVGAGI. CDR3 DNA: TGTGCCAGCAGACCCCGACTTCAAGAGACCCAGTACTTC. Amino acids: CASRPRLQETQYF.

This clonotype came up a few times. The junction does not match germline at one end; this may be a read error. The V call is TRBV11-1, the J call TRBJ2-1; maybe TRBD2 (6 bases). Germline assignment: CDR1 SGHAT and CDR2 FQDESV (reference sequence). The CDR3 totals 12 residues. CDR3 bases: TGTACCAGCAGCGAGACTAGGAATGAGCAGTTCTTC. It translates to CTSSETRNEQFF. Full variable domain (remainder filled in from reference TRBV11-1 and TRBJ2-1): EAEVAQSPRYKITEKSQAVAFWCDPISGHATLYWYRQILGQGPELLVQFQDESVVDDSQLPKDRFSAERLKGVDSTLKIQPAELGDSAMYLCTSSETRNEQFFGPGTRLTVL.

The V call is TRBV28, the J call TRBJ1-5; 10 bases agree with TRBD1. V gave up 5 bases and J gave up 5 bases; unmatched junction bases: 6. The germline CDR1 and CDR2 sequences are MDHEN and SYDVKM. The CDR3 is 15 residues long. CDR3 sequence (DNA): TGTGCCAGCAGTGACCTTGACAGGGGGCATCAGCCCCAGCATTTT. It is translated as CASSDLDRGHQPQHF.

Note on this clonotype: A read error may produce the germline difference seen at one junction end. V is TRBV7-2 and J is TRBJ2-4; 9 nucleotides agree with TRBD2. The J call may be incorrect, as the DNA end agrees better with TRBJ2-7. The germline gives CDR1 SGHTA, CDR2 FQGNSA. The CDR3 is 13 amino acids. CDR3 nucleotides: TGTGCCGGCAGCTTGCGGGGGGGCTACGAGCAGTACTTC. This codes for CAGSLRGGYEQYF.

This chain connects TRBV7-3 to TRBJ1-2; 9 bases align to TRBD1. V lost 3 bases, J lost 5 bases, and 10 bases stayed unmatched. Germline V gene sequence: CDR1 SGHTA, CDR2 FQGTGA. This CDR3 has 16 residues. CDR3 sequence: CASSLGPATGGYGYTF. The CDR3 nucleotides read TGTGCCAGCAGCTTGGGGCCCGCGACAGGGGGTTATGGCTACACCTTC.

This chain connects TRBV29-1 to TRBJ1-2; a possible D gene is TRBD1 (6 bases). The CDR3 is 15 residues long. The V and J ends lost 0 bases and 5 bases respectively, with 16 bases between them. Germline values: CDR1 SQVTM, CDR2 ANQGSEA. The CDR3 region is CSVEEWGATSYGYTF. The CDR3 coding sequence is TGCAGCGTTGAAGAGTGGGGGGCCACAAGTTATGGCTACACCTTC.

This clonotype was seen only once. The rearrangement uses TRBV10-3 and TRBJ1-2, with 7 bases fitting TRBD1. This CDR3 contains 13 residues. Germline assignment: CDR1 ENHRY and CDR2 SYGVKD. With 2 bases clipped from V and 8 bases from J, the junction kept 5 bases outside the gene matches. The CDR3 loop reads CAISEGQGDGYTF. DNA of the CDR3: TGTGCCATCAGTGAGGGGCAGGGGGACGGCTACACCTTC.

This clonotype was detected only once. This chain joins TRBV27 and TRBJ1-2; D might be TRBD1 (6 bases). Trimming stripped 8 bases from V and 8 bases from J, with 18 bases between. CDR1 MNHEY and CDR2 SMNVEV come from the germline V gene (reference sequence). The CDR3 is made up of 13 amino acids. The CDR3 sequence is CASGIVQGVGYTF. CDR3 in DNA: TGTGCCAGCGGGATTGTACAGGGAGTAGGCTACACCTTC.

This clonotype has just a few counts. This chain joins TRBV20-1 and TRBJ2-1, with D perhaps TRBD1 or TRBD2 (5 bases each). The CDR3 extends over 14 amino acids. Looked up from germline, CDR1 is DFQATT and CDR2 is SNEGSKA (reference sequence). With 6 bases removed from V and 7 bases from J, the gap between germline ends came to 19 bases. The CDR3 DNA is TGCAGTGCCAACCCTGGGACCCTAGGGAATGAGCAGTTCTTC. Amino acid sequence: CSANPGTLGNEQFF.

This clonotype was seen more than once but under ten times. For the CDR3, the DNA is TGCGCCAGCAGCTCCCCTGACAGGGAGTGGCCCAAAAACATTCAGTACTTC. Amino acids: CASSSPDREWPKNIQYF. The V and J genes are TRBV5-1 and TRBJ2-4, with 7 bases that match TRBD1. The length of the CDR3 is 17 residues. Losses at the gene ends were 3 bases for V and 2 bases for J; bases not matched to a gene: 11. CDR1 is SGHRS, CDR2 YFSETQ, per germline.

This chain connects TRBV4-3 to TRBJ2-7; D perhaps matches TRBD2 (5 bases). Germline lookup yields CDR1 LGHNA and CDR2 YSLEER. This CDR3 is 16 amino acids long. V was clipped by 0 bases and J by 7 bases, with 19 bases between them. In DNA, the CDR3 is TGCGCCAGCAGCCAAGAGGGAGCATCATATTACAATGAGCAGTACTTC. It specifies CASSQEGASYYNEQYF.

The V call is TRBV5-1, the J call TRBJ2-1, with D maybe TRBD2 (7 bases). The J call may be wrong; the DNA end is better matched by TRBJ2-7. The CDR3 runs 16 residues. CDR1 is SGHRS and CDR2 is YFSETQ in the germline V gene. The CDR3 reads CASTLVSGGSYNEQYF. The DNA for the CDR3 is TGCGCCAGCACCTTAGTTTCGGGGGGCTCCTACAATGAGCAGTACTTC.

This chain's CDR3 is CASSSLSSSTDTQYF. The CDR3 DNA is TGCGCCAGCAGCTCCCTTAGCAGTAGCACAGATACGCAGTATTTT. The chain joins TRBV5-1 to TRBJ2-3; D unresolved. CDR3 length: 15 residues. Looked up from germline, CDR1 is SGHRS and CDR2 is YFSETQ. V was clipped by 3 bases and J by 0 bases, with 11 bases between them.

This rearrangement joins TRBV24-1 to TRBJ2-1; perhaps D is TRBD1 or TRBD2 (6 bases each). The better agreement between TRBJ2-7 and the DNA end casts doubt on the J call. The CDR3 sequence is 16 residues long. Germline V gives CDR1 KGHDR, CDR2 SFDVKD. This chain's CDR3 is CATSGIGGTSYNEQYF. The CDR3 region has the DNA TGTGCTACCTCGGGAATAGGGGGGACTTCCTACAATGAGCAGTACTTC.

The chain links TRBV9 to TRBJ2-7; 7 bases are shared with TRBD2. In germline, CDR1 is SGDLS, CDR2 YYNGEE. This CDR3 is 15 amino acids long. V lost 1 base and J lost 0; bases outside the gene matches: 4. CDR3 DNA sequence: TGTGCCAGCAGCGTAAGTTCTAGCGGCTCCTACGAGCAGTACTTC. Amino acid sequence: CASSVSSSGSYEQYF. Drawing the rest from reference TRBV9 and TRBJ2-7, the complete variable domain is DSGVTQTPKHLITATGQRVTLRCSPRSGDLSVYWYQQSLDQGLQFLIQYYNGEERAKGNILERFSAQQFPDLHSELNLSSLELGDSALYFCASSVSSSGSYEQYFGPGTRLTVT.

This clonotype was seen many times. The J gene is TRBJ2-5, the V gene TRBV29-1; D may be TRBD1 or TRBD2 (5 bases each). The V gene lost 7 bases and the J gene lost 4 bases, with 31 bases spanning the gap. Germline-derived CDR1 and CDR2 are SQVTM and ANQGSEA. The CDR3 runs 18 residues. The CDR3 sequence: CSARPLAAGVGAGETQYF. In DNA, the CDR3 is TGCAGCGCCCGACCCCTCGCAGCCGGGGTAGGGGCAGGAGAGACCCAGTACTTC.

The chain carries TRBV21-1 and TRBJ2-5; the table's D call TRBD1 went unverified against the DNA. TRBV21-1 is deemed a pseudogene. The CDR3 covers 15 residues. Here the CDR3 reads CASLPTGGSTNEQYF. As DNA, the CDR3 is TGTGCCAGTCTACCGACAGGAGGGAGTACGAATGAGCAGTACTTC.

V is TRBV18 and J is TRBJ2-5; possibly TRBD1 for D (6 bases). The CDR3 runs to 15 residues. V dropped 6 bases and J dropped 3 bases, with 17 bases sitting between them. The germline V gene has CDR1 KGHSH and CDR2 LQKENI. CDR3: CASSLDRTSEETQYF. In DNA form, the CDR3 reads TGTGCCAGCTCTCTCGACAGGACGAGCGAAGAGACCCAGTACTTC.

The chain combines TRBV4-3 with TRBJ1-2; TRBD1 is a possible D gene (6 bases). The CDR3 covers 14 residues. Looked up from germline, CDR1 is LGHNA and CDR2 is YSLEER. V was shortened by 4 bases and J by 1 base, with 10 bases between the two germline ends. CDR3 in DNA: TGCGCCAGCAGCCGTAGGGGGTATAACTATGGCTACACCTTC. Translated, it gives CASSRRGYNYGYTF.

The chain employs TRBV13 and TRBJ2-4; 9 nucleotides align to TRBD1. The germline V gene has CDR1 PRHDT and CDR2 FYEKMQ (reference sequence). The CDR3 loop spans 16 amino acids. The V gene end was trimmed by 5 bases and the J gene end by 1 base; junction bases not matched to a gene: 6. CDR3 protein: CASSGGTGKAKNIQYF. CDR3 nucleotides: TGTGCCAGCAGCGGAGGGACAGGGAAGGCCAAAAACATTCAGTACTTC.

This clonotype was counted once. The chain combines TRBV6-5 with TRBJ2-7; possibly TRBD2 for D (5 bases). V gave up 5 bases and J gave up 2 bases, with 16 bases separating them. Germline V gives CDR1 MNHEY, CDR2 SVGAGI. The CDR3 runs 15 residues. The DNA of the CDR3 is TGTGCCAGCAGTACCCGGGAACACGTACCCTACGAGCAGTACTTC. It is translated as CASSTREHVPYEQYF.

CDR3 coding DNA: TGTGCCAGCAGTCCCCGAAGCGGGGGCGCTCTCTCCTACGAGCAGTACTTC. It codes for CASSPRSGGALSYEQYF. The chain is built from TRBV28 and TRBJ2-7, with 8 bases lining up with TRBD2. The CDR3 extends over 17 amino acids. Germline CDR1 MDHEN, CDR2 SYDVKM. The J segment lost 0 bases and the V segment lost 5 bases, leaving 12 bases of the junction unmatched.

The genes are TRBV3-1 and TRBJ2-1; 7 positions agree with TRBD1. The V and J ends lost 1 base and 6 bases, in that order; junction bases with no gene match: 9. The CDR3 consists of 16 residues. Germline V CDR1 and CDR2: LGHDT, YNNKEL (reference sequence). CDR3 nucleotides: TGTGCCAGCAGCCAAGTTAGGACAGGCTACCTCAATGAGCAGTTCTTC. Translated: CASSQVRTGYLNEQFF.

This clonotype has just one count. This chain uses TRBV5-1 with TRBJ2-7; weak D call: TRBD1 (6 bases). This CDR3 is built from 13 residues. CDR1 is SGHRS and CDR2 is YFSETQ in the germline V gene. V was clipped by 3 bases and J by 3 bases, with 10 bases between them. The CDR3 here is CASSSIQGYEQYF. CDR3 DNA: TGCGCCAGCAGCTCGATACAGGGCTACGAGCAGTACTTC. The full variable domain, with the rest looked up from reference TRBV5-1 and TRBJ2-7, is KAGVTQTPRYLIKTRGQQVTLSCSPISGHRSVSWYQQTPGQGLQFLFEYFSETQRNKGNFPGRFSGRQFSNSRSEMNVSTLELGDSALYLCASSSIQGYEQYFGPGTRLTVT.

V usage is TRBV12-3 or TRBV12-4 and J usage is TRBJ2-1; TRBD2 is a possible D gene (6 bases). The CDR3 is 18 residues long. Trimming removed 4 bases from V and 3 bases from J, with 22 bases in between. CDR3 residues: CASSSLNPREAGYNEQFF. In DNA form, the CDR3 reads TGTGCCAGCAGTTCCCTCAACCCCAGGGAGGCGGGCTACAATGAGCAGTTCTTC.

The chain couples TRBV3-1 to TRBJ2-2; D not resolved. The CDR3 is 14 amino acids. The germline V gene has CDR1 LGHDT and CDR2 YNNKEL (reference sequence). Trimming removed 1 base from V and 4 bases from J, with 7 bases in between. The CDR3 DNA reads TGTGCCAGCAGCCAAGCGGCAAGCACCGGGGAGCTGTTTTTT. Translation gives CASSQAASTGELFF.

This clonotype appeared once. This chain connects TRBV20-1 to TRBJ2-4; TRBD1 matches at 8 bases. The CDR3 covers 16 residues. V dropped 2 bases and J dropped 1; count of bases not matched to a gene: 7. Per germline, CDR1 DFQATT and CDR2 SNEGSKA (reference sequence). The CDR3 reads CSARPTGDGAKNIQYF. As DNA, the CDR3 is TGCAGTGCTAGACCGACAGGGGACGGGGCCAAAAACATTCAGTACTTC.

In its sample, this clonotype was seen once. CDR3 nucleotides: TGCAGTCACGACCGAATGGGCGAAGGCGATGAGCAGTTCTTC. It codes for CSHDRMGEGDEQFF. This rearrangement joins TRBV20-1 to TRBJ2-1; D call uncertain. Germline V gives CDR1 DFQATT, CDR2 SNEGSKA (reference sequence). The CDR3 loop spans 14 amino acids. V gave up 8 bases and J gave up 8 bases, with 22 bases separating them.